One and the same sample provided the 12 T cell receptor beta chains below, sequenced in a study of OX40 agonist ivuxolimab in advanced cancers. Here immunoSEQ multiplex PCR was the method, and the copy in TCRdb shows in-frame clones only, minus some. The table records tens of thousands of clones, roughly nine tenths of them present only once. This material consisted of CD4+ or CD8+ T cells sorted from blood, taken in a trial of the OX40 agonist ivuxolimab. These receptors were obtained from an adult with an advanced solid tumor such as melanoma, head and neck, liver or kidney cancer.

This chain uses TRBV5-1 with TRBJ1-6, with 9 positions matching TRBD1. The CDR3 extends over 14 amino acids. CDR1 and CDR2 from the germline V gene are SGHRS and YFSETQ. The V segment lost 1 base and the J segment 7 bases; nucleotides outside the gene matches: 0. CDR3 residues: CASSLTGGNSPLHF. The CDR3, as DNA: TGCGCCAGCAGCTTGACAGGGGGCAATTCACCCCTCCACTTT.

Here the CDR3 DNA reads TGTGCCAGCAGCTTAGATGTGACAGGGTTTGGGCAGTACTTC. This gives the protein CASSLDVTGFGQYF. The V and J genes are TRBV11-2 and TRBJ2-7; 7 positions match TRBD1. The junction had 8 bases not matched to a gene; V was cut back by 0 bases and J by 9 bases. The CDR3 consists of 14 residues. The germline V gene has CDR1 SGHAT and CDR2 FQNNGV.

The chain links TRBV5-5 to TRBJ2-5, with D unresolved. The V gene lost 4 bases and the J gene lost 4 bases, with 11 bases spanning the gap. The CDR3 covers 13 residues. CDR1 is SGHKS, CDR2 YYEKEE, per germline (reference sequence). The CDR3 coding sequence is TGTGCCAGCAGCCCAAGTCCCGGAGAGACCCAGTACTTC. This encodes CASSPSPGETQYF.

The V and J genes are TRBV4-1 and TRBJ2-7; 15 nucleotides agree with TRBD2. Germline V gives CDR1 MGHRA, CDR2 YSYEKL. This CDR3 is 16 amino acids long. The ends lost 1 base at V and 7 bases at J; junction bases unmatched: 5. CDR3 DNA: TGCGCCAGCAGCCAAGTAGGGACTAGCGGGGGGAGAGAGCAGTACTTC. This translates into CASSQVGTSGGREQYF.

V usage is TRBV11-2 and J usage is TRBJ1-4; no clear D. Per the germline V gene, CDR1 is SGHAT and CDR2 is FQNNGV. The CDR3 is made up of 13 amino acids. Trimming took off 1 base at V and 8 bases at J, with 8 bases between the two ends. CDR3 region: CASSLGRAEKLFF. CDR3 sequence (DNA): TGTGCCAGCAGCTTAGGGAGAGCAGAAAAACTGTTTTTT.

The rearrangement joins TRBV9 to TRBJ2-4; TRBD1 or TRBD2 may be the D gene (6 bases each). CDR3 length equals 13 residues. Germline V gives CDR1 SGDLS, CDR2 YYNGEE. The V gene lost 0 bases and the J gene lost 15 bases, with 16 bases spanning the gap. The CDR3 is CASSVEGRGQTYF. CDR3 nucleotide sequence: TGTGCCAGCAGCGTAGAAGGCCGGGGGCAGACGTACTTC.

The chain uses TRBV28 and TRBJ2-5; D not certain. Trimming stripped 5 bases from V and 1 base from J, with 14 bases between. Germline V lookup: CDR1 MDHEN, CDR2 SYDVKM. This CDR3 is built from 15 residues. The CDR3 here is CASSLFLGPQETQYF. CDR3 coding DNA: TGTGCCAGCAGTCTCTTTTTAGGACCCCAAGAGACCCAGTACTTC. Variable domain in full (rest from reference TRBV28 and TRBJ2-5): DVKVTQSSRYLVKRTGEKVFLECVQDMDHENMFWYRQDPGLGLRLIYFSYDVKMKEKGDIPEGYSVSREKKERFSLILESASTNQTSMYLCASSLFLGPQETQYFGPGTRLLVL.

The rearrangement joins TRBV18 to TRBJ1-4, with TRBD1 matching 9 bases. This CDR3 spans 16 amino acids. Trimming cost V 3 bases and J 8 bases; bases outside gene matches: 10. Germline CDR1 reads KGHSH; CDR2 reads LQKENI. CDR3 DNA sequence: TGTGCCAGCTCACCCCGACAGGGGGTAGGGGTCGAAAAACTGTTTTTT. Its protein is CASSPRQGVGVEKLFF. The complete variable domain, with remaining parts taken from reference TRBV18 and TRBJ1-4, reads NAGVMQNPRHLVRRRGQEARLRCSPMKGHSHVYWYRQLPEEGLKFMVYLQKENIIDESGMPKERFSAEFPKEGPSILRIQQVVRGDSAAYFCASSPRQGVGVEKLFFGSGTQLSVL.

V is TRBV5-1 and J is TRBJ2-5, with D possibly being TRBD1 or TRBD2 (5 bases each). The CDR3 runs to 15 residues. V was clipped by 0 bases and J by 1 base, with 10 bases between them. The V gene's germline CDR1 is SGHRS and CDR2 YFSETQ. DNA for the CDR3: TGCGCCAGCAGCTTGGCCTTAGGGACCCAAGAGACCCAGTACTTC. Protein product: CASSLALGTQETQYF.

This clone occurred once. The V gene is TRBV4-1, the J gene TRBJ2-2, with 9 bases fitting TRBD2. Germline trimming cut 5 bases from V and 3 bases from J; bases unmatched to any gene: 7. Germline loops: CDR1 MGHRA, CDR2 YSYEKL. The CDR3 has 16 residues. The CDR3 loop is CASSFRTSEHTGELFF. Here the CDR3 DNA reads TGCGCCAGCAGCTTCCGGACTAGCGAGCACACCGGGGAGCTGTTTTTT.

The V gene is TRBV28, the J gene TRBJ1-1, with D possibly TRBD1 on 6 matching bases. This CDR3 has 12 residues. V was shortened by 4 bases and J by 8 bases, with 11 bases between the two germline ends. Per the germline V gene, CDR1 is MDHEN and CDR2 is SYDVKM. CDR3 amino acids: CASSWVQGEAFF. CDR3 nucleotide sequence: TGTGCCAGCAGTTGGGTTCAGGGGGAAGCTTTCTTT.

This CDR3 reads CASSSGQGVFSGANVLTF. The CDR3 nucleotides are TGTGCCAGCAGCTCGGGACAGGGGGTCTTCTCTGGGGCCAACGTCCTGACTTTC. The chain has TRBV11-3 and TRBJ2-6; 11 bases are shared with TRBD1. Germline CDR1 SGHNT, CDR2 YENEEA. The CDR3 has 18 residues. The trim removed 4 bases at V and 0 bases at J, leaving 5 bases unmatched.